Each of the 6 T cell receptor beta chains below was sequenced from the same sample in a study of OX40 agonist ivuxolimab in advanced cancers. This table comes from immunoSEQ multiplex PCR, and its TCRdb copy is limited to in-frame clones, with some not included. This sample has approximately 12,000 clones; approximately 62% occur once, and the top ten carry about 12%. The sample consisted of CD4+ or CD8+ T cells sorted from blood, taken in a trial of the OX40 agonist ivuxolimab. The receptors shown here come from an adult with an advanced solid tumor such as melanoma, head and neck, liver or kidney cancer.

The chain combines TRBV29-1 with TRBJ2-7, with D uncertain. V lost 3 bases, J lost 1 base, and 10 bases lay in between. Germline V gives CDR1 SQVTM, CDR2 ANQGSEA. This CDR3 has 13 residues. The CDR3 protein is CSVDSPGSYEQYF. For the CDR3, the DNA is TGCAGCGTTGACAGCCCCGGGTCCTACGAGCAGTACTTC.

As DNA, the CDR3 is TGTGCCAGCAGCTCCGGGGGGGAGGGGTATGGCTACACCTTC. It is translated as CASSSGGEGYGYTF. The genes are TRBV9 and TRBJ1-2; a weak D match, TRBD1 (5 bases). This CDR3 contains 14 residues. Germline V gene data show CDR1 as SGDLS and CDR2 as YYNGEE. Trimming shortened V by 4 bases and J by 5 bases, and 15 bases separated the two germline ends.

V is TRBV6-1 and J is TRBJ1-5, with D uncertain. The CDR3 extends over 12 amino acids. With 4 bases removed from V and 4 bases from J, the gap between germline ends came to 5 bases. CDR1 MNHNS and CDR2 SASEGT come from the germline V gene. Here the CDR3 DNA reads TGTGCCAGCAGTGGCCCGAATCAGCCCCAGCATTTT. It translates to CASSGPNQPQHF.

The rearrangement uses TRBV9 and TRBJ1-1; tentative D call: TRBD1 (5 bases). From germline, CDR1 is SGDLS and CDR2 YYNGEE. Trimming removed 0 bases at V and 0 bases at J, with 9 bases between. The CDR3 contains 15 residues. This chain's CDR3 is CASSVAPGMNTEAFF. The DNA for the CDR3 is TGTGCCAGCAGCGTAGCCCCAGGGATGAACACTGAAGCTTTCTTT.

In DNA form, the CDR3 reads TGCGCCAGCAGTCAATCCGTCAGGGGGCTCATGAACACTGAAGCTTTCTTT. Translating it yields CASSQSVRGLMNTEAFF. The chain uses TRBV23-1 and TRBJ1-1; 8 bases map to TRBD1. TRBV23-1 qualifies as an ORF whose function is uncertain. V shed 0 bases and J 0 bases; nucleotides not matched to a gene: 6. The CDR3 is 17 amino acids.

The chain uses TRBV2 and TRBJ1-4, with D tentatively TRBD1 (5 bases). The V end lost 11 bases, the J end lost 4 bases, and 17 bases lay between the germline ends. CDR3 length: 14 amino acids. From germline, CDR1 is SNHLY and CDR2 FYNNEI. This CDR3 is CAVDGGTYNEKLFF. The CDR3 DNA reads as TGTGCCGTGGACGGGGGGACTTATAATGAAAAACTGTTTTTT. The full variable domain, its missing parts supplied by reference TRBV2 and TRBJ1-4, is EPEVTQTPSHQVTQMGQEVILRCVPISNHLYFYWYRQILGQKVEFLVSFYNNEISEKSEIFDDQFSVERPDGSNFTLKIRSTKLEDSAMYFCAVDGGTYNEKLFFGSGTQLSVL.